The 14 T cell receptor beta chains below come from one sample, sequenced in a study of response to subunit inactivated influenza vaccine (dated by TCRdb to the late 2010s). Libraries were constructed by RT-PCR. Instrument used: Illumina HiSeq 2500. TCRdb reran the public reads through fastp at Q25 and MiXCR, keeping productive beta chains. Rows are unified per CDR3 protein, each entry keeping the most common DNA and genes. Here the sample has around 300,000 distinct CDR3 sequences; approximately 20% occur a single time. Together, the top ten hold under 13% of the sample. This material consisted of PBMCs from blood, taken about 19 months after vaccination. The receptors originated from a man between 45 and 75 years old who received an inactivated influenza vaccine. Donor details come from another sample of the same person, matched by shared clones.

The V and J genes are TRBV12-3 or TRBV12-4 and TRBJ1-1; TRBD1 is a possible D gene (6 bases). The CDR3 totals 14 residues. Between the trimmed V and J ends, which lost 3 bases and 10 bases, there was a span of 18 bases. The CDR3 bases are TGTGCCAGCAGTTTTACCTTTGGGGGCGGGGGAGCTTTCTTT. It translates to CASSFTFGGGGAFF.

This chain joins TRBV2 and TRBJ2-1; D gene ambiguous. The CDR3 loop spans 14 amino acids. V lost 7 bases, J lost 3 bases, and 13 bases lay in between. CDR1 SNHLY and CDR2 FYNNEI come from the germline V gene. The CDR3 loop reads CASKERHLYNEQFF. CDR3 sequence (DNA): TGTGCCAGCAAGGAGCGTCACCTCTACAATGAGCAGTTCTTC.

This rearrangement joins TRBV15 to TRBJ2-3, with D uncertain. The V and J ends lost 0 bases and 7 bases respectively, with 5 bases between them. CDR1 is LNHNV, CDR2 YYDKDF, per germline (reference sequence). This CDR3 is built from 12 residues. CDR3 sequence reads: CATSRDVYTQYF. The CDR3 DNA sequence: TGTGCCACCAGCAGAGATGTTTATACGCAGTATTTT.

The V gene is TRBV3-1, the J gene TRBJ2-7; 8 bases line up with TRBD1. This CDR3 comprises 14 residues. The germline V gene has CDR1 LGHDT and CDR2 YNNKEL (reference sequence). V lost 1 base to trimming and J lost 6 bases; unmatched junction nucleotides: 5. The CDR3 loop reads CASSQVRGTGEQYF. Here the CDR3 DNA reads TGTGCCAGCAGCCAAGTACGCGGGACAGGCGAGCAGTACTTC.

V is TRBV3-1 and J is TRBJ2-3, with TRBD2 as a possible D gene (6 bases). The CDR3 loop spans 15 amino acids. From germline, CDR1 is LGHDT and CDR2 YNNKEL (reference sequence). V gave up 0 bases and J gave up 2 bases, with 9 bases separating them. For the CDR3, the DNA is TGTGCCAGCAGCCAAGACGGGACTGTCACAGATACGCAGTATTTT. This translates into CASSQDGTVTDTQYF.

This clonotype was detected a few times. CDR3 sequence: CASSLGVRMNTEAFF. CDR3 nucleotide sequence: TGTGCCAGCAGCTTAGGGGTCAGGATGAACACTGAAGCTTTCTTT. The chain couples TRBV7-2 to TRBJ1-1; the D is unclear. The germline CDR1 and CDR2 sequences are SGHTA and FQGNSA. CDR3 length: 15 amino acids. Trimming took off 1 base at V and 0 bases at J, with 9 bases between the two ends.

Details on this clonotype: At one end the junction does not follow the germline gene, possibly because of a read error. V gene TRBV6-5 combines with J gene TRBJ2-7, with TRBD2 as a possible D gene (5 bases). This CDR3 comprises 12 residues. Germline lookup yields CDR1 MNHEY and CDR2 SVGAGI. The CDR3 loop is CASSPGGSVLNF. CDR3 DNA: TGTGCCAGCAGTCCGGGCGGGTCGGTCCTCAATTTC.

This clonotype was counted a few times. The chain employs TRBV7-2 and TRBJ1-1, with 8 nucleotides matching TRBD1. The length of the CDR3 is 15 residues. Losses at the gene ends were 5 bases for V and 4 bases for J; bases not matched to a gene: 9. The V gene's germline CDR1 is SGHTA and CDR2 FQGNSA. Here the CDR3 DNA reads TGTGCCAGCAGCCCAGGGACAGGACGAACCACTGAAGCTTTCTTT. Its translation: CASSPGTGRTTEAFF.

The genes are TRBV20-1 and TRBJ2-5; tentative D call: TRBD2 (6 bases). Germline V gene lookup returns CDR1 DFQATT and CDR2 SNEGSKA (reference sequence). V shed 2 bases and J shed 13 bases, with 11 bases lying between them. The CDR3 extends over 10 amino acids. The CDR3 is CSARWEAPYF. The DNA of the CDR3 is TGCAGTGCTAGATGGGAGGCCCCGTACTTC.

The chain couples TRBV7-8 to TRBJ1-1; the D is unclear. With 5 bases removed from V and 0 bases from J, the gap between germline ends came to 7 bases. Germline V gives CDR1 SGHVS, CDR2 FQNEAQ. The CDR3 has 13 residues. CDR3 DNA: TGTGCCAGCAGCAGGCGGCTGAACACTGAAGCTTTCTTT. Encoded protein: CASSRRLNTEAFF.

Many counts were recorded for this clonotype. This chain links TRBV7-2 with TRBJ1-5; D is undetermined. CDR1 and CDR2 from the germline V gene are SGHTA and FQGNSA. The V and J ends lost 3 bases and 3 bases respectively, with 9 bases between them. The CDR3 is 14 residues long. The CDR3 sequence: CASSFSTYNQPQHF. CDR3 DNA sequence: TGTGCCAGCAGCTTCTCTACGTACAATCAGCCCCAGCATTTT.

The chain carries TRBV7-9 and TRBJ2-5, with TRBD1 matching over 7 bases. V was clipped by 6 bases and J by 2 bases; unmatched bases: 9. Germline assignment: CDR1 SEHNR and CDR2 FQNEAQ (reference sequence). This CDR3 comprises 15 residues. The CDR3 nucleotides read TGTGCCAGCAGACCCACCCCGGGACAGCAAGAGACCCAGTACTTC. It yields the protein CASRPTPGQQETQYF.

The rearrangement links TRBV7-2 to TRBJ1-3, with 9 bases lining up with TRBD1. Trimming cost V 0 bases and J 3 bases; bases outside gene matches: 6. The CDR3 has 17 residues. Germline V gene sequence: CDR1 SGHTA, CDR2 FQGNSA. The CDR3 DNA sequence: TGTGCCAGCAGCTTAGCGACAGGGGGAGTAGGTGGAAACACCATATATTTT. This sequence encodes CASSLATGGVGGNTIYF.

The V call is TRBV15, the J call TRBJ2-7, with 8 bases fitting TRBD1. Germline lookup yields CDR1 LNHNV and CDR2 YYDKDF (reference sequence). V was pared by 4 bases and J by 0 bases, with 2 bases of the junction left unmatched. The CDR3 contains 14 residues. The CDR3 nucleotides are TGTGCCACCAGCACGGGACAGGCCTCCTACGAGCAGTACTTC. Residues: CATSTGQASYEQYF.